This T cell receptor beta chain was captured by sequencing in a study of shared clonotypes between healthy human individuals. Across the study: Donors consisted of a couple of women and a few men between 18 and 49. For every donor, three CD4 naive, three CD4 memory, two CD8 naive and one CD8 memory plates were used. Whole-study findings and limits: The authors sampled blood alone, and tissue repertoires likely differ.

Only in-frame clones appear in the TCRdb table, and some are missing; sequencing was by immunoSEQ multiplex PCR. Here the sample spans millions of clones, around 93% being singletons. The germline V gene encodes CDR1 SNHLY and CDR2 FYNNEI. The V gene end was trimmed by 5 bases and the J gene end by 4 bases; junction bases not matched to a gene: 8. The CDR3 loop spans 15 amino acids. Concerning this clone: Antigen unknown.

Terminally differentiated effector memory CD45RA+ cells were excluded from the naive CD8 cells, which were CD45RO-negative and positively selected for CCR7. The donors were all Caucasian adults (living in Nashville, Tennessee). The chain uses TRBV2 and TRBJ2-1, with 7 bases fitting TRBD1. The receptor comes from a man younger than 35 in good health. Some clones in this sample may be carry-over from other donors' samples. The source material was naive CD8+ T cells from PBMCs. CDR3 protein: CASSPTTGSYNEQFF. CDR3 DNA: TGTGCCAGCAGTCCGACGACAGGGTCTTACAATGAGCAGTTCTTC.